The 5 T cell receptor beta chains reported below all come from one sample, sequenced in a study of CD8 T cells in Susac syndrome. Random hexamers were used to reverse transcribe an amount of 0.5 to 1 ug RNA. TCRdb fed the immunoSEQ multiplex PCR reads into MiXCR, producing one record per CDR3 protein. The sample consists of some 120,000 distinct CDR3 sequences, roughly 94% of them appearing once. The material sequenced was CD4+ T cells from PBMCs. The receptors were sampled from a human donor with multiple sclerosis.

This chain uses TRBV20-1 with TRBJ2-1, with 10 bases lining up with TRBD2. There are 14 residues in the CDR3. CDR1 is DFQATT and CDR2 is SNEGSKA in the germline V gene (reference sequence). V shed 7 bases and J 8 bases; nucleotides not matched to a gene: 11. This chain's CDR3 is CSGTSGKGGHEQFF. The CDR3 bases are TGCAGTGGGACTAGCGGAAAGGGGGGTCATGAGCAGTTCTTC.

This rearrangement joins TRBV25-1 to TRBJ1-4; D is unclear. The ends were cut back, 5 bases at V and 7 bases at J, with 14 bases in the middle. From germline, CDR1 is MGHDK and CDR2 SYGVNS. CDR3 length: 14 amino acids. The CDR3 region is CASSPFLGGEKLFF. The CDR3 DNA sequence: TGTGCCAGCAGTCCCTTTCTCGGAGGTGAAAAACTGTTTTTT.

The J gene is TRBJ2-7, the V gene TRBV5-1; tentatively, D is TRBD2 (5 bases). From germline, CDR1 is SGHRS and CDR2 YFSETQ. V lost 0 bases, J lost 2 bases, and 9 bases lay in between. The CDR3 runs to 14 residues. The CDR3 protein is CASSLGEGAYEQYF. CDR3 nucleotide sequence: TGCGCCAGCAGCTTGGGAGAGGGAGCCTACGAGCAGTACTTC.

The chain carries TRBV15 and TRBJ1-5; tentative D call: TRBD1 (5 bases). The germline V gene encodes CDR1 LNHNV and CDR2 YYDKDF (reference sequence). The CDR3 has 16 residues. V was clipped by 1 base and J by 11 bases, with 21 bases between them. CDR3 loop: CATSRAITDPRGAQHF. CDR3 nucleotide sequence: TGTGCCACCAGCAGAGCCATCACGGACCCGAGGGGAGCCCAGCATTTT.

The chain carries TRBV12-5 and TRBJ2-7, with D perhaps given as TRBD1 or TRBD2 (5 bases each). The germline V gene has CDR1 LGHNT and CDR2 FRNRAP. The ends were cut back, 0 bases at V and 4 bases at J, with 22 bases in the middle. The CDR3 sequence is 18 residues long. CDR3 sequence: CASGLVADPTVGQYEQYF. The CDR3 DNA is TGTGCTAGTGGTTTGGTAGCGGACCCTACCGTGGGGCAATACGAGCAGTACTTC.